Listed here are 23 T cell receptor beta chains from one sample, sequenced in a study of brain metastases from non-small cell lung cancer. Using immunoSEQ multiplex PCR, the repertoire was profiled, and TCRdb retains in-frame clones only, with some absent. The sample lists under 6,000 clones, roughly 84% seen once, with over 10% in the top ten. Specimen: tissue from a brain metastasis. These receptors came from a donor aged 40 or over with non-small cell lung cancer.

This rearrangement joins TRBV30 to TRBJ1-5, with D unclear. Germline loops: CDR1 GTSNPN, CDR2 SVGIG (reference sequence). The V and J ends lost 1 base and 0 bases respectively, with 7 bases between them. The CDR3 extends over 14 amino acids. CDR3 protein: CAWSDSFSNQPQHF. For the CDR3, the DNA is TGTGCCTGGAGTGACAGTTTTAGCAATCAGCCCCAGCATTTT. The entire variable domain, with the rest obtained from reference TRBV30 and TRBJ1-5, is as follows: SQTIHQWPATLVQPVGSPLSLECTVEGTSNPNLYWYRQAAGRGLQLLFYSVGIGQISSEVPQNLSASRPQDRQFILSSKKLLLSDSGFYLCAWSDSFSNQPQHFGDGTRLSIL.

The chain carries TRBV7-9 and TRBJ2-4; possibly TRBD2 for D (6 bases). Trimming took off 1 base at V and 1 base at J, with 11 bases between the two ends. The CDR3 extends over 16 amino acids. Per germline, CDR1 SEHNR and CDR2 FQNEAQ (reference sequence). The CDR3 region has the DNA TGTGCCAGCAGCTTAGGGAGGGTAGCGGCCAAAAACATTCAGTACTTC. It translates to CASSLGRVAAKNIQYF.

The V call is TRBV6-1, the J call TRBJ2-7, with TRBD1 matching over 7 bases. Trimming cost V 2 bases and J 5 bases; bases outside gene matches: 6. From germline, CDR1 is MNHNS and CDR2 SASEGT. CDR3 length: 14 residues. The chain's CDR3 is CASSEHRQGDEQYF. The CDR3, as DNA: TGTGCCAGCAGTGAACACCGACAGGGCGACGAGCAGTACTTC.

The rearrangement joins TRBV7-9 to TRBJ1-6; no clear D. Per germline, CDR1 SEHNR and CDR2 FQNEAQ (reference sequence). V was pared by 1 base and J by 4 bases, with 5 bases between. The CDR3 has 14 residues. The CDR3 DNA reads TGTGCCAGCAGCTTAGAACAGTATAATTCACCCCTCCACTTT. Amino acid sequence: CASSLEQYNSPLHF.

This chain joins TRBV6-4 and TRBJ1-3; 9 bases fit TRBD2. The J call is in doubt because the DNA end fits TRBJ2-2 better. Germline lookup yields CDR1 MRHNA and CDR2 SNTAGT. The CDR3 has 17 residues. The CDR3 sequence: CASSRWASGANTGELFF. The CDR3 DNA follows: TGTGCCAGCAGTCGGTGGGCTAGCGGGGCGAACACCGGGGAGCTGTTTTTT.

J is TRBJ2-1 and V is TRBV9, with 8 positions matching TRBD2. The CDR3 is 14 amino acids. Germline assignment: CDR1 SGDLS and CDR2 YYNGEE. Trimming at V came to 0 bases and at J to 14 bases, leaving 10 bases not matched to a gene. CDR3 sequence: CASSVGLAGHVEFF. The CDR3 DNA is TGTGCCAGCAGCGTAGGATTAGCGGGACACGTAGAGTTCTTC.

V gene TRBV7-2 combines with J gene TRBJ2-5; maybe TRBD2 (6 bases). Trimming removed 1 base at V and 4 bases at J, with 13 bases between. CDR3 size: 15 residues. CDR1 SGHTA and CDR2 FQGNSA come from the germline V gene. The CDR3 bases are TGTGCCAGCAGCTTAGTGGGGCAAGCGGGAGAGACCCAGTACTTC. This gives the protein CASSLVGQAGETQYF.

This sequence joins TRBV25-1 and TRBJ1-2, with D perhaps matching TRBD1 (6 bases). Trimming pared 1 base from V and 4 bases from J, leaving 13 bases between. The CDR3 covers 15 residues. Per germline, CDR1 MGHDK and CDR2 SYGVNS. The CDR3, as DNA: TGTGCCAGCAGTGAATTGGGGGGCGCTCGCTATGGCTACACCTTC. Translated: CASSELGGARYGYTF.

V and J are TRBV7-2 and TRBJ2-3; the D gene could be TRBD1 or TRBD2 (6 bases each). Trimming shortened V by 2 bases and J by 2 bases, and 20 bases separated the two germline ends. The CDR3 is made up of 18 amino acids. The germline V gene has CDR1 SGHTA and CDR2 FQGNSA. CDR3 DNA: TGTGCCAGCAGCTTATGGGGGAGGCAGGGGATCCTCACAGATACGCAGTATTTT. The encoded protein is CASSLWGRQGILTDTQYF.

In this sample, this clone turned up once. J is TRBJ2-7 and V is TRBV6-5; TRBD1 matches 9 bases. The germline V gene encodes CDR1 MNHEY and CDR2 SVGAGI. Trimming took 4 bases from V and 1 from J; bases not matched to a gene: 5. This CDR3 is 15 amino acids long. The CDR3 nucleotides read TGTGCCAGCAGTTTATCCGGGACAGGGTCCTACGAGCAGTACTTC. Translating gives CASSLSGTGSYEQYF.

This rearrangement joins TRBV7-8 to TRBJ2-1; D gene unclear. The CDR3 sequence is 14 residues long. The V gene lost 0 bases and the J gene lost 6 bases, with 9 bases spanning the gap. Germline CDR1 reads SGHVS; CDR2 reads FQNEAQ. The CDR3 nucleotides are TGTGCCAGCAGCTTAGCGACGGTCAGCAATGAGCAGTTCTTC. It is translated as CASSLATVSNEQFF.

The rearrangement links TRBV6-1 to TRBJ1-1; D uncertain. The germline V gene has CDR1 MNHNS and CDR2 SASEGT. The CDR3 covers 13 residues. Trimming removed 7 bases at V and 1 base at J, with 10 bases between. The CDR3 DNA is TGTGCCAGCACCCCGGACCCGAACACTGAAGCTTTCTTT. This codes for CASTPDPNTEAFF.

In the case of this clone: At one boundary the junction diverges from the germline segment, which might be a read error. V and J are TRBV20-1 and TRBJ2-3, with D unclear. CDR3 length: 13 residues. Looked up from germline, CDR1 is DFQATT and CDR2 is SNEGSKA (reference sequence). The CDR3 coding sequence is TGCAGTGCAAGTGGTATCCTCACAAATACGCAGTATTTT. As protein: CSASGILTNTQYF.

For the CDR3, the DNA is TGTGCCAGCAGCAGGGGGCCGGGGGAGACCCAGTACTTC. It translates to CASSRGPGETQYF. The chain is built from TRBV7-2 and TRBJ2-5, with TRBD1 matching 7 bases. V shed 5 bases, J shed 5 bases, and the junction held 5 bases outside the gene matches. The germline V gene has CDR1 SGHTA and CDR2 FQGNSA. The CDR3 runs to 13 residues.

The gene calls are TRBV4-1 and TRBJ1-5; a possible D gene is TRBD1 (5 bases). The CDR3 loop spans 16 amino acids. With 3 bases removed from V and 2 bases from J, the gap between germline ends came to 14 bases. CDR1 MGHRA and CDR2 YSYEKL come from the germline V gene. This chain's CDR3 is CASSQSSGPRNQPQHF. The CDR3 DNA reads TGCGCCAGCAGCCAGTCCTCAGGGCCGCGCAATCAGCCCCAGCATTTT.

V usage is TRBV10-3 and J usage is TRBJ1-1; tentatively, D is TRBD1 (5 bases). Germline V gene data show CDR1 as ENHRY and CDR2 as SYGVKD. V lost 6 bases to trimming and J lost 5 bases, with 13 bases between them. The CDR3 runs 13 residues. The CDR3 loop is CAISVQGATEAFF. CDR3 nucleotides: TGTGCCATCAGCGTGCAGGGAGCTACTGAAGCTTTCTTT.

The chain has TRBV30 and TRBJ2-1; D is perhaps TRBD1 (6 bases). Between the trimmed V and J ends, which lost 0 bases and 4 bases, there was a span of 10 bases. This CDR3 has 14 amino acids. In germline, CDR1 is GTSNPN, CDR2 SVGIG (reference sequence). This CDR3 reads CAWSVTGRYNEQFF. The CDR3 DNA follows: TGTGCCTGGAGTGTAACAGGGAGATACAATGAGCAGTTCTTC.

This chain links TRBV5-1 with TRBJ2-7, with TRBD2 identical over 9 bases. Trimming took 1 base from V and 2 from J; bases not matched to a gene: 10. Germline V gene data show CDR1 as SGHRS and CDR2 as YFSETQ. The CDR3 contains 17 residues. The CDR3 loop reads CASSLLVAGGTTYEQYF. CDR3 bases: TGCGCCAGCAGCTTGCTCGTTGCGGGAGGGACCACCTACGAGCAGTACTTC.

The chain is built from TRBV20-1 and TRBJ2-1; the D is unclear. The CDR3 covers 14 residues. The V and J ends lost 3 bases and 1 base respectively, with 10 bases between them. The germline V gene has CDR1 DFQATT and CDR2 SNEGSKA (reference sequence). The CDR3 here is CSASRLQSYNEQFF. The DNA of the CDR3 is TGCAGTGCTAGTCGGCTCCAATCCTACAATGAGCAGTTCTTC.

Only a few counts were recorded for this clone. This rearrangement joins TRBV6-5 to TRBJ1-1; 10 positions agree with TRBD1. CDR3 length: 14 amino acids. Per germline, CDR1 MNHEY and CDR2 SVGAGI. V lost 4 bases, J lost 5 bases, and 4 bases stayed unmatched. The DNA for the CDR3 is TGTGCCAGCAGTTCGACAGGGGGCCGTACTGAAGCTTTCTTT. Translating gives CASSSTGGRTEAFF.

The CDR3 coding sequence is TGTGCCAGCAGTTTAGTTAGGGGGACTGAAGCTTTCTTT. The encoded protein is CASSLVRGTEAFF. The V gene is TRBV12-3 or TRBV12-4, the J gene TRBJ1-1; D may be TRBD1 (6 bases). The V end was cut by 1 base, the J end by 5 bases, with 8 bases between. The CDR3 runs to 13 residues.

This chain connects TRBV28 to TRBJ1-6, with TRBD1 matching 8 bases. The germline V gene encodes CDR1 MDHEN and CDR2 SYDVKM. Trimming removed 5 bases from V and 5 bases from J; junction bases left unmatched: 2. The CDR3 is 14 residues long. Here the CDR3 DNA reads TGTGCCAGCAGTCCGGGACAGGATAATTCACCCCTCCACTTT. Translating gives CASSPGQDNSPLHF.

This chain connects TRBV30 to TRBJ1-3; 7 bases align to TRBD1. CDR3 length: 12 amino acids. CDR1 is GTSNPN and CDR2 is SVGIG in the germline V gene (reference sequence). With 7 bases clipped from V and 4 bases from J, the junction kept 4 bases outside the gene matches. CDR3 sequence reads: CASPGQGNTIYF. The CDR3 coding sequence is TGTGCCTCCCCGGGACAGGGAAACACCATATATTTT. Filled out from reference TRBV30 and TRBJ1-3, the complete variable domain reads SQTIHQWPATLVQPVGSPLSLECTVEGTSNPNLYWYRQAAGRGLQLLFYSVGIGQISSEVPQNLSASRPQDRQFILSSKKLLLSDSGFYLCASPGQGNTIYFGEGSWLTVV.